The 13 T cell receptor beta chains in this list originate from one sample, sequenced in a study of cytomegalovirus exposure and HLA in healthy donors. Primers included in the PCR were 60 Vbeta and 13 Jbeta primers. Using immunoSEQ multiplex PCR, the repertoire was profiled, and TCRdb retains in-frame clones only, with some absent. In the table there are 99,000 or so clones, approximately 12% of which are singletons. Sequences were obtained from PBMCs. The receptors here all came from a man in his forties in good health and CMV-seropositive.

The CDR3: CASSSSQGQDTEAFF. The CDR3 DNA reads as TGCGCCAGCAGCAGCAGCCAGGGACAGGACACTGAAGCTTTCTTT. The chain combines TRBV4-1 with TRBJ1-1; 8 nucleotides agree with TRBD1. The CDR3 spans 15 residues. The germline V gene encodes CDR1 MGHRA and CDR2 YSYEKL. After removal of 5 bases from V and 3 bases from J, the junction contained 8 bases not matched to a gene.

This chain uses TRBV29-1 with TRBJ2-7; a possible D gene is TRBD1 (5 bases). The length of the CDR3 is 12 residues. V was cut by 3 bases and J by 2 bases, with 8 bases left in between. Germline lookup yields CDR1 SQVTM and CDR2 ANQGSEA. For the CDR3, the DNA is TGCAGCGTTGATACAGGACCCTACGAGCAGTACTTC. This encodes CSVDTGPYEQYF.

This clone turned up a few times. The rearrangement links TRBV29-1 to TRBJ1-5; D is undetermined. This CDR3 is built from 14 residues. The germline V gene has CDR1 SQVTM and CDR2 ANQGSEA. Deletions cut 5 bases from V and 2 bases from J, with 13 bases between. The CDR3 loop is CSVQVGGGNQPQHF. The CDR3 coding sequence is TGCAGCGTTCAGGTGGGAGGCGGCAATCAGCCCCAGCATTTT.

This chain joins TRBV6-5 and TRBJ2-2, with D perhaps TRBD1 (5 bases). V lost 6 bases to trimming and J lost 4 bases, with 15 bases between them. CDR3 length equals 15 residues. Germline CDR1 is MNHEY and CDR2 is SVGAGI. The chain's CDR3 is CASRPETAGTGELFF. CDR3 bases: TGTGCCAGCAGGCCCGAGACAGCAGGCACCGGGGAGCTGTTTTTT.

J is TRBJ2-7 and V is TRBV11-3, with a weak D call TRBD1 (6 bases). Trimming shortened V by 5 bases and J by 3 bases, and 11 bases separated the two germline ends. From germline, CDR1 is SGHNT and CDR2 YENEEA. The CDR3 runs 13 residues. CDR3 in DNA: TGTGCCAGCAGCCTGAGAGGGGGCTACGAGCAGTACTTC. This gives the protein CASSLRGGYEQYF.

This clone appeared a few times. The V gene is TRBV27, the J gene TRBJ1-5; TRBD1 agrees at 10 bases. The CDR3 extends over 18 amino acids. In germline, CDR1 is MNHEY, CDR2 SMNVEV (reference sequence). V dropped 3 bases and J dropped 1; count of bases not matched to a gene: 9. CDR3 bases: TGTGCCAGCAGTTTGACCGGGACAGGGGTATGGAGCAATCAGCCCCAGCATTTT. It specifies CASSLTGTGVWSNQPQHF.

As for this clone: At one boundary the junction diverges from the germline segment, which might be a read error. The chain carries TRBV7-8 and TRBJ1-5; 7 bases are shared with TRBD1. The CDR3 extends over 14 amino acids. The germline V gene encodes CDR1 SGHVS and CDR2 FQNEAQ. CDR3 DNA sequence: TGTGCCAGCAGCGTAGCAGGGGGATATCAGCCCCAGCATTTT. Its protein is CASSVAGGYQPQHF.

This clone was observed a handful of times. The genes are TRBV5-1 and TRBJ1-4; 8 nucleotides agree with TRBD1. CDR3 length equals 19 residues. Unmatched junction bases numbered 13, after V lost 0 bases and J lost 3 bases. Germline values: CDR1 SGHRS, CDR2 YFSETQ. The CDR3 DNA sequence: TGCGCCAGCAGCTTGGCCGGGCGCAGGGGGCTCGGGGCTAATGAAAAACTGTTTTTT. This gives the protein CASSLAGRRGLGANEKLFF.

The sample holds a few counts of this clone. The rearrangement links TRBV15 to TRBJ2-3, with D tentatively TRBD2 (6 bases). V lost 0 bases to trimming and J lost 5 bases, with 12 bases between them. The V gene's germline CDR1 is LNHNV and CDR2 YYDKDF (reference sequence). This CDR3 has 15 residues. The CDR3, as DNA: TGTGCCACCAGCAGAGATAGGCTGGGGGGAGATACGCAGTATTTT. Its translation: CATSRDRLGGDTQYF.

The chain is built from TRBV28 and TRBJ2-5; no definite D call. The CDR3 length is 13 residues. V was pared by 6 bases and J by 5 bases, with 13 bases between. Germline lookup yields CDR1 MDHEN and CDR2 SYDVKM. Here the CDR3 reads CASSLRPRETQYF. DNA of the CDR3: TGTGCCAGCAGCCTACGACCGAGGGAGACCCAGTACTTC.

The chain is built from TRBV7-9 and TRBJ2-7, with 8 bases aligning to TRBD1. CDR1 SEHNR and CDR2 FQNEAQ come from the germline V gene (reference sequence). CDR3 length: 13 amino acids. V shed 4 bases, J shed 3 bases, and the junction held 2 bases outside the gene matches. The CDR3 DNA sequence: TGTGCCAGCAGCTCGACAGGGGTCTACGAGCAGTACTTC. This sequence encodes CASSSTGVYEQYF.

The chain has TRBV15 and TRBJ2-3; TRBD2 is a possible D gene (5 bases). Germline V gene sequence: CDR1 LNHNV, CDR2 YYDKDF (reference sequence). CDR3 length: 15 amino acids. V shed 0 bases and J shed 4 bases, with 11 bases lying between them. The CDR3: CATSREEVGPDTQYF. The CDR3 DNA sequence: TGTGCCACCAGCAGAGAGGAGGTCGGGCCAGATACGCAGTATTTT.

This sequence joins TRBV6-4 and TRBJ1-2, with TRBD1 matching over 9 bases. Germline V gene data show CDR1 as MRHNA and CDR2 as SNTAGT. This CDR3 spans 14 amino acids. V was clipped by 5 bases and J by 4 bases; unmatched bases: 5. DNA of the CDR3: TGTGCCAGCAGTCCCGAACAGGGGGCCTATGGCTACACCTTC. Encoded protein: CASSPEQGAYGYTF.